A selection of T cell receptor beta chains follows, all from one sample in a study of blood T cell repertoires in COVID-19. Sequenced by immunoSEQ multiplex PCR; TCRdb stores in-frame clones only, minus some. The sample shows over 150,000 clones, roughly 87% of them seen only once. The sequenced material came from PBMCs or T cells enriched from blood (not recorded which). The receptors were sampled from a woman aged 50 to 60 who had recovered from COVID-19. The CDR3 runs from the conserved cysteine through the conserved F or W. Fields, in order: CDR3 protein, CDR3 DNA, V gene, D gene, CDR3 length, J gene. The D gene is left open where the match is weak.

CASSSDSNTGELFF	TGTGCCAGCAGCTCGGACTCGAACACCGGGGAGCTGTTTTTT	TRBV5-6	NA	14	TRBJ2-2
CASSSNRDTEAFF	TGTGCCAGCAGTTCTAACAGGGACACTGAAGCTTTCTTT	TRBV6-5	NA	13	TRBJ1-1
CASRRSTGGGTEAFF	TGTGCCAGCAGGAGAAGTACAGGGGGAGGCACTGAAGCTTTCTTT	TRBV6-5	TRBD1	15	TRBJ1-1
CASSYSTGMGGNTIYF	TGTGCCAGCAGTTACTCTACAGGGATGGGAGGAAACACCATATATTTT	TRBV6-5	NA	16	TRBJ1-3
CASSRGTSGNNEQFF	TGTGCCAGCAGCCGCGGGACTAGCGGGAACAATGAGCAGTTCTTC	TRBV28	TRBD2	15	TRBJ2-1
CASSQQGVGETQYF	TGTGCCAGCAGCCAACAAGGGGTAGGGGAGACCCAGTACTTC	TRBV3-1/TRBV3-2	NA	14	TRBJ2-5
CSVSSGTDLYNEQFF	TGCAGCGTTTCTAGCGGGACCGATCTCTACAATGAGCAGTTCTTC	TRBV29-1	TRBD2	15	TRBJ2-1
CASSRTASGANVLTF	TGTGCCAGCAGCAGGACAGCCTCTGGGGCCAACGTCCTGACTTTC	TRBV3-1/TRBV3-2	NA	15	TRBJ2-6
CASSESAREDYFEQYF	TGTGCCAGCAGTGAATCAGCCAGGGAAGATTACTTCGAGCAGTACTTC	TRBV25-1	NA	16	TRBJ2-7
CASSLVGGNTEAFF	TGTGCCAGCAGCTTAGTAGGGGGGAACACTGAAGCTTTCTTT	TRBV11-1	NA	14	TRBJ1-1
CASSQAQGAGSPLHF	TGCGCCAGCAGCCAAGCACAGGGGGCGGGATCACCCCTCCACTTT	TRBV4-1	TRBD1	15	TRBJ1-6